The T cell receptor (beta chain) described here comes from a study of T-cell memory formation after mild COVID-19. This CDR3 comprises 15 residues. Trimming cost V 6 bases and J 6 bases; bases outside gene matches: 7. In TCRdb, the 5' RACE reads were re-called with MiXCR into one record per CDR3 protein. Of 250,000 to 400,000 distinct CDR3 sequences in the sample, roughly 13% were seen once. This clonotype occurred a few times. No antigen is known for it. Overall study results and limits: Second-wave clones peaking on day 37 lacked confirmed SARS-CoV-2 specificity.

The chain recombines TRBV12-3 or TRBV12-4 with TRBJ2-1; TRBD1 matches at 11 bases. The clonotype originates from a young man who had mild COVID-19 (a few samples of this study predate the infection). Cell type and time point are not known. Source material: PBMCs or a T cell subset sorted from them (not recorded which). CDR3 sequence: CASSHGQGASNEQFF. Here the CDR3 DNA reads TGTGCCAGCAGCCACGGACAGGGGGCGTCCAATGAGCAGTTCTTC.